The 11 T cell receptor beta chains below all came from one sample that was sequenced in a study of vaccination and CD4 T cells after COVID-19. Their antigens remain unidentified. The Oncomine TCR Beta short-read assay sequenced DNA from cultured CD4+ T cells. TCRdb redid the calling of the PCR reads with MiXCR, one entry per CDR3 protein. Here the sample spans 15,000 to 20,000 distinct CDR3 sequences, more than 45% being singletons. Treatment in this sample: approximately 10-day PBMC culture with coronavirus spike peptide pools or control peptides (ViraFEST assay). Sequencing was performed on CD4+ T cells from blood, cultured in vitro. These receptors were taken from a human donor who had recovered from COVID-19.

In its sample, this clonotype was seen a few times. V gene TRBV20-1 combines with J gene TRBJ2-7, with 7 bases aligning to TRBD2. This CDR3 contains 13 residues. Germline V gene sequence: CDR1 DFQATT, CDR2 SNEGSKA (reference sequence). Germline trimming cut 8 bases from V and 6 bases from J; bases unmatched to any gene: 13. CDR3 loop: CSSYSGGGGEQYF. CDR3 DNA sequence: TGCAGTTCATACTCCGGTGGGGGGGGCGAGCAGTACTTC.

The genes are TRBV20-1 and TRBJ2-3; TRBD2 matches at 9 bases. V lost 0 bases, J lost 6 bases, and 4 bases stayed unmatched. CDR3 length equals 14 residues. Germline V gene sequence: CDR1 DFQATT, CDR2 SNEGSKA (reference sequence). CDR3 amino acids: CSARDSGRMDTQYF. CDR3 coding DNA: TGCAGTGCTAGAGATAGCGGGAGAATGGATACGCAGTATTTT.

The chain employs TRBV30 and TRBJ1-1, with 9 nucleotides matching TRBD1. Looked up from germline, CDR1 is GTSNPN and CDR2 is SVGIG (reference sequence). The CDR3 length is 14 residues. V shed 5 bases and J 4 bases; nucleotides not matched to a gene: 8. For the CDR3, the DNA is TGTGCCTGGGATTGGACAGGGGCGGGCACTGAAGCTTTCTTT. Translation gives CAWDWTGAGTEAFF.

This clonotype was recorded a few times. V gene TRBV20-1 combines with J gene TRBJ1-2, with 9 bases fitting TRBD1. The CDR3 is 14 amino acids. Germline V gene sequence: CDR1 DFQATT, CDR2 SNEGSKA (reference sequence). V shed 6 bases and J 8 bases; nucleotides not matched to a gene: 13. The CDR3 DNA is TGCAGTGCCCCAAAAGGCCGGGACAGGGACGGCTACACCTTC. It encodes CSAPKGRDRDGYTF.

The J gene is TRBJ2-3, the V gene TRBV7-2; TRBD2 matches 8 bases. Looked up from germline, CDR1 is SGHTA and CDR2 is FQGNSA. The CDR3 consists of 15 residues. With V trimmed by 5 bases and J by 2 bases, 6 bases remained unmatched. The DNA of the CDR3 is TGTGCCAGCAGCCGTGCGGGAGGAAACACAGATACGCAGTATTTT. It is translated as CASSRAGGNTDTQYF.

This clonotype was recorded a few times. The V gene is TRBV7-3, the J gene TRBJ2-5; weak D call: TRBD1 (6 bases). Germline CDR1 reads SGHTA; CDR2 reads FQGTGA. The CDR3 contains 13 residues. The V end was cut by 2 bases, the J end by 6 bases, with 10 bases between. The CDR3 region is CASSLGQGQTQYF. In DNA form, the CDR3 reads TGTGCCAGCAGCTTAGGGCAGGGGCAGACCCAGTACTTC.

The chain is built from TRBV7-9 and TRBJ1-2; 7 positions agree with TRBD1. The trim removed 2 bases at V and 7 bases at J, leaving 4 bases unmatched. CDR1 and CDR2 from the germline V gene are SEHNR and FQNEAQ (reference sequence). This CDR3 is built from 13 residues. DNA of the CDR3: TGTGCCAGCAGCTTACCACAGGGGCTTGGCTACACCTTC. This translates into CASSLPQGLGYTF.

V and J are TRBV6-1 and TRBJ1-2, with 10 bases lining up with TRBD1. This CDR3 spans 16 amino acids. Germline-derived CDR1 and CDR2 are MNHNS and SASEGT. J was trimmed by 2 bases and V by 6 bases; bases with no gene match: 9. CDR3 DNA sequence: TGTGCCAGCAGCGCCGACAGGGGGCGCGAGAACTATGGCTACACCTTC. Translated, it gives CASSADRGRENYGYTF.

The chain has TRBV6-1 and TRBJ1-6; the D gene is possibly TRBD1 (5 bases). CDR1 is MNHNS and CDR2 is SASEGT in the germline V gene. The CDR3 totals 16 residues. V was pared by 2 bases and J by 10 bases, with 18 bases between. The CDR3 region is CASSEQPGLSSSPLHF. For the CDR3, the DNA is TGTGCCAGCAGTGAACAGCCGGGGCTGTCCTCATCACCCCTCCACTTT.

The chain combines TRBV24-1 with TRBJ2-1; TRBD1 matches at 8 bases. CDR1 is KGHDR and CDR2 is SFDVKD in the germline V gene. J was trimmed by 2 bases and V by 3 bases; bases with no gene match: 8. The CDR3 consists of 17 residues. CDR3 sequence (DNA): TGTGCCACCAGTGATCCCGACGGACAGGGCACCTACAATGAGCAGTTCTTC. Encoded protein: CATSDPDGQGTYNEQFF.

The rearrangement uses TRBV19 and TRBJ1-2, with a weak D call TRBD1 (5 bases). Between the trimmed V and J ends, which lost 2 bases and 4 bases, there was a span of 14 bases. This CDR3 has 15 amino acids. Germline CDR1 reads LNHDA; CDR2 reads SQIVND (reference sequence). CDR3 in DNA: TGTGCCAGTAGTATACGCCCAGGGCTAATCTATGGCTACACCTTC. Translation: CASSIRPGLIYGYTF. Supplemented by reference TRBV19 and TRBJ1-2, the full variable domain reads DGGITQSPKYLFRKEGQNVTLSCEQNLNHDAMYWYRQDPGQGLRLIYYSQIVNDFQKGDIAEGYSVSREKKESFPLTVTSAQKNPTAFYLCASSIRPGLIYGYTFGSGTRLTVV.